The clone carrying this T cell receptor beta chain was counted ten times or more. V lost 2 bases, J lost 0 bases, and 8 bases lay in between. This CDR3 has 14 residues. The germline CDR1 and CDR2 sequences are SGHRS and YFSETQ. The sample belongs to a study of glioma-infiltrating T cells. The iRepertoire nested amplicon-rescue multiplex PCR amplified TCR alpha and beta CDR3s from RNA. TCRdb called the multiplex PCR reads again in MiXCR, with one record for every CDR3 protein. In the table there are 84,000 or so distinct CDR3 sequences, 20% to 25% of which are singletons. This chain connects TRBV5-1 to TRBJ1-1; no clear D. Sequenced material: glioma tissue, nonneoplastic brain tissue, or PBMCs (not recorded which). The receptor was isolated from a human donor with low-grade glioma or glioblastoma, undergoing nonglioma brain surgery, or in good health (not recorded which). In nucleotides, the CDR3 is TGCGCCAGCAGCTTACTACAGATGAACACTGAAGCTTTCTTT. It yields the protein CASSLLQMNTEAFF. The full variable domain, in which reference TRBV5-1 and TRBJ1-1 provide the parts outside the CDR3, is KAGVTQTPRYLIKTRGQQVTLSCSPISGHRSVSWYQQTPGQGLQFLFEYFSETQRNKGNFPGRFSGRQFSNSRSEMNVSTLELGDSALYLCASSLLQMNTEAFFGQGTRLTVV.